These 22 T cell receptor beta chains share one sample of origin, sequenced in a study of long-term antiretroviral therapy in people with HIV. The assay, immunoSEQ v3.0, was run at survey level. TCRdb's copy holds only in-frame clones and misses some; the assay was immunoSEQ multiplex PCR. This table has about 16,000 clones, around 90% appearing once. Sequences were derived from unsorted PBMCs, sampled 6.9 years after starting antiretroviral therapy. These receptors all come from a man in his fifties or sixties with HIV.

V usage is TRBV28 and J usage is TRBJ2-7; TRBD1 might be the D (6 bases). Per germline, CDR1 MDHEN and CDR2 SYDVKM. The CDR3 is 13 amino acids. Trimming shortened V by 5 bases and J by 3 bases, and 11 bases separated the two germline ends. This chain's CDR3 is CASSPTGIYEQYF. The CDR3 DNA is TGTGCCAGCAGTCCCACAGGGATCTACGAGCAGTACTTC.

V gene TRBV9 combines with J gene TRBJ2-5, with a weak D call TRBD2 (5 bases). Germline CDR1 reads SGDLS; CDR2 reads YYNGEE. Trimming removed 4 bases at V and 5 bases at J, with 18 bases between. The CDR3 extends over 15 amino acids. In nucleotides, the CDR3 is TGTGCCAGCAGCTCCCCGAAGGACCCGGGGGAGACCCAGTACTTC. It is translated as CASSSPKDPGETQYF.

This chain links TRBV4-1 with TRBJ2-5; D is ambiguous. V lost 0 bases, J lost 2 bases, and 10 bases lay in between. The V gene's germline CDR1 is MGHRA and CDR2 YSYEKL. The CDR3 spans 15 residues. The CDR3 loop reads CASSQDLGMQETQYF. In nucleotides, the CDR3 is TGCGCCAGCAGCCAAGATTTAGGGATGCAAGAGACCCAGTACTTC.

The rearrangement joins TRBV9 to TRBJ2-7, with D possibly matching TRBD2 (6 bases). Germline CDR1 reads SGDLS; CDR2 reads YYNGEE. V dropped 2 bases and J dropped 2 bases, with 14 bases sitting between them. The CDR3 runs 15 residues. The DNA for the CDR3 is TGTGCCAGCAGCGTCGGAGCGGGTAGCACCTACGAGCAGTACTTC. It specifies CASSVGAGSTYEQYF.

The chain links TRBV19 to TRBJ2-1; D remains unclear. Germline lookup yields CDR1 LNHDA and CDR2 SQIVND (reference sequence). The CDR3 has 14 amino acids. With 0 bases removed from V and 9 bases from J, the gap between germline ends came to 12 bases. DNA of the CDR3: TGTGCCAGTAGTATAGATCGGGTGGGCGGTGAGCAGTTCTTC. It encodes CASSIDRVGGEQFF.

V usage is TRBV7-9 and J usage is TRBJ2-7, with D perhaps being TRBD1 or TRBD2 (5 bases each). The CDR3 is made up of 15 amino acids. Trimming removed 3 bases from V and 1 base from J, with 13 bases in between. Germline V gene data show CDR1 as SEHNR and CDR2 as FQNEAQ (reference sequence). The CDR3 sequence: CASSLGEQVSYEQYF. For the CDR3, the DNA is TGTGCCAGCAGCTTGGGAGAACAGGTGTCCTACGAGCAGTACTTC.

The J gene is TRBJ1-5, the V gene TRBV6-1; possible D gene TRBD1, 5 bases. This CDR3 region has 12 residues. V lost 6 bases and J lost 6, with 9 bases in between. Germline V lookup: CDR1 MNHNS, CDR2 SASEGT. CDR3 sequence: CASRWRGQPQHF. The CDR3 coding sequence is TGTGCCAGCAGGTGGAGGGGTCAGCCCCAGCATTTT.

The chain recombines TRBV7-3 with TRBJ2-2; TRBD2 agrees at 9 bases. V dropped 5 bases and J dropped 1; count of bases not matched to a gene: 17. CDR3 length equals 20 residues. Germline V gene lookup returns CDR1 SGHTA and CDR2 FQGTGA. The DNA for the CDR3 is TGTGCCAGCAGCACACACCCGAGGAAGGCTAGCGGGATGAACACCGGGGAGCTGTTTTTT. Translated, it gives CASSTHPRKASGMNTGELFF.

This clone appeared a single time. The genes are TRBV5-4 and TRBJ2-1; the D gene is possibly TRBD2 (6 bases). The V and J ends lost 2 bases and 5 bases respectively, with 11 bases between them. There are 14 residues in the CDR3. Germline loops: CDR1 SGHNT, CDR2 YYREEE (reference sequence). CDR3 DNA: TGTGCCAGCAGCTTTGGAGGGAGTGACAATGAGCAGTTCTTC. Its protein product is CASSFGGSDNEQFF.

This chain connects TRBV2 to TRBJ2-4, with D maybe TRBD1 (5 bases). CDR3 length equals 15 residues. From germline, CDR1 is SNHLY and CDR2 FYNNEI. Trimming cost V 2 bases and J 7 bases, with 15 bases left between them. In nucleotides, the CDR3 is TGTGCCAGCAGTGAAAGGGGCGGTCGAGGTAACATTCAGTACTTC. It yields the protein CASSERGGRGNIQYF.

V is TRBV6-5 and J is TRBJ1-1; D is unresolved. CDR1 and CDR2 (germline): MNHEY, SVGAGI. Trimming took off 0 bases at V and 1 base at J, with 6 bases between the two ends. CDR3 size: 14 residues. CDR3 nucleotide sequence: TGTGCCAGCAGTTACTCGACGGCGAACACTGAAGCTTTCTTT. It translates to CASSYSTANTEAFF.

The V gene is TRBV29-1, the J gene TRBJ1-1; weak D call: TRBD1 (5 bases). The CDR3 consists of 11 residues. Germline CDR1 and CDR2: SQVTM and ANQGSEA. Trimming left V 4 bases short and J 4 bases short, with 7 bases between. Here the CDR3 DNA reads TGCAGCGTTGCCAGGGTCACTGAAGCTTTCTTT. Translated: CSVARVTEAFF. The entire variable domain, with the rest obtained from reference TRBV29-1 and TRBJ1-1, is as follows: SAVISQKPSRDICQRGTSLTIQCQVDSQVTMMFWYRQQPGQSLTLIATANQGSEATYESGFVIDKFPISRPNLTFSTLTVSNMSPEDSSIYLCSVARVTEAFFGQGTRLTVV.

This chain uses TRBV6-5 with TRBJ2-7; 7 bases are shared with TRBD1. CDR3 length equals 15 residues. V shed 0 bases, J shed 6 bases, and the junction held 8 bases outside the gene matches. In germline, CDR1 is MNHEY, CDR2 SVGAGI. The CDR3 loop reads CASSYSKQGPSEQYF. The DNA for the CDR3 is TGTGCCAGCAGTTACTCGAAACAGGGGCCAAGCGAGCAGTACTTC.

The chain links TRBV7-3 to TRBJ2-2, with D tentatively TRBD1 (5 bases). CDR1 is SGHTA, CDR2 FQGTGA, per germline. This CDR3 is 14 amino acids long. Trimming took off 7 bases at V and 0 bases at J, with 9 bases between the two ends. Here the CDR3 DNA reads TGTGCCAGCATAAGACAGCCGAACACCGGGGAGCTGTTTTTT. This codes for CASIRQPNTGELFF.

The chain recombines TRBV18 with TRBJ2-5; D possibly corresponds to TRBD2 (5 bases). Trimming shortened V by 2 bases and J by 5 bases, and 9 bases separated the two germline ends. The germline CDR1 and CDR2 sequences are KGHSH and LQKENI. There are 13 residues in the CDR3. CDR3 coding DNA: TGTGCCAGCTCACCAAATAGGGAGGAGACCCAGTACTTC. Its protein product is CASSPNREETQYF.

CDR3 amino acids: CASSSTGLGPQHF. CDR3 nucleotide sequence: TGTGCCAGCAGCTCTACAGGCCTTGGGCCCCAGCATTTT. This rearrangement joins TRBV9 to TRBJ1-5; D possibly corresponds to TRBD1 (5 bases). V was clipped by 4 bases and J by 9 bases, with 14 bases between them. The CDR3 covers 13 residues. Looked up from germline, CDR1 is SGDLS and CDR2 is YYNGEE. The full variable domain, completed using reference TRBV9 and TRBJ1-5, is DSGVTQTPKHLITATGQRVTLRCSPRSGDLSVYWYQQSLDQGLQFLIQYYNGEERAKGNILERFSAQQFPDLHSELNLSSLELGDSALYFCASSSTGLGPQHFGDGTRLSIL.

This chain joins TRBV4-1 and TRBJ1-3, with 8 bases that match TRBD1. J gave up 6 bases and V 4 bases, and 5 bases lay outside the gene matches. This CDR3 is built from 14 residues. The germline CDR1 and CDR2 sequences are MGHRA and YSYEKL. In nucleotides, the CDR3 is TGCGCCAGCAGCCGAGACAGGGGTCCAAACACCATATATTTT. Translated: CASSRDRGPNTIYF.

The V and J genes are TRBV29-1 and TRBJ1-2; no firm D call. V lost 6 bases, J lost 1 base, and 12 bases lay in between. The CDR3 extends over 13 amino acids. Germline V CDR1 and CDR2: SQVTM, ANQGSEA. CDR3 in amino acids: CSVRDRDNYGYTF. The CDR3 DNA reads TGCAGCGTAAGGGATAGGGATAACTATGGCTACACCTTC.

The gene calls are TRBV2 and TRBJ1-5, with D unresolved. Germline CDR1 SNHLY, CDR2 FYNNEI. CDR3 length equals 15 residues. Trimming removed 6 bases from V and 4 bases from J, with 16 bases in between. In DNA, the CDR3 is TGTGCCAGCAGCTACGACCCGGGCCAAAATCAGCCCCAGCATTTT. Translating it yields CASSYDPGQNQPQHF.

Only a few counts were recorded for this clone. The chain combines TRBV5-6 with TRBJ2-7, with D possibly being TRBD1 (5 bases). CDR1 and CDR2 from the germline V gene are SGHDT and YYEEEE. The CDR3 contains 14 residues. V was pared by 2 bases and J by 0 bases, with 9 bases between. This CDR3 reads CASSFGHPSYEQYF. Written as DNA, the CDR3 is TGTGCCAGCAGCTTCGGACATCCCTCCTACGAGCAGTACTTC. The variable domain in full, with the rest retrieved from reference TRBV5-6 and TRBJ2-7, is DAGVTQSPTHLIKTRGQQVTLRCSPKSGHDTVSWYQQALGQGPQFIFQYYEEEERQRGNFPDRFSGHQFPNYSSELNVNALLLGDSALYLCASSFGHPSYEQYFGPGTRLTVT.

The rearrangement uses TRBV10-3 and TRBJ1-2; D may be TRBD1 (6 bases). V shed 8 bases and J shed 4 bases, with 20 bases lying between them. The germline CDR1 and CDR2 sequences are ENHRY and SYGVKD. The CDR3 contains 15 residues. The CDR3 protein is CAIPTQGRTGYGYTF. CDR3 DNA sequence: TGTGCCATCCCAACTCAGGGGAGGACCGGCTATGGCTACACCTTC.

This chain links TRBV7-3 with TRBJ1-5; D not resolved. Germline-derived CDR1 and CDR2 are SGHTA and FQGTGA. Trimming removed 2 bases at V and 2 bases at J, with 16 bases between. CDR3 length equals 17 residues. Here the CDR3 reads CASSLDRAPGGNQPQHF. DNA of the CDR3: TGTGCCAGCAGCTTAGACCGGGCCCCGGGAGGCAATCAGCCCCAGCATTTT.